This TCR beta chain was recorded in a study of T-cell memory formation after mild COVID-19. Broader study findings: Pre-infection memory harbored some responding clones, suggesting cross-reactive memory joined. Shrinking CD4+ clones were chiefly CM and EM; CD8+ ones were chiefly EMRA. Clones that contracted from day 15 to 85 were balanced CD4/CD8, while later expanders leaned CD4+.

TCRdb recomputed calls from the 5' RACE reads with MiXCR, one row per CDR3 protein. The sample carries 350,000 to 500,000 distinct CDR3 sequences, more than 20% recorded once. This clonotype was counted once. What it binds is not known. The V gene lost 2 bases and the J gene lost 10 bases, with 18 bases spanning the gap. CDR1 is SGHRS and CDR2 is YFSETQ in the germline V gene. The CDR3 runs to 14 residues. The origin of this receptor is an adult woman who had mild COVID-19 (a few samples of this study predate the infection). Cell type and time point are not known. The specimen was PBMCs or a T cell subset sorted from them (not recorded which). The chain combines TRBV5-1 with TRBJ1-2; D is perhaps TRBD1 (5 bases). Here the CDR3 DNA reads TGCGCCAGCAGCTTCTCCCAGGGTCTGAGTGTCTACACCTTC. This encodes CASSFSQGLSVYTF. The whole variable domain, remainder taken from reference TRBV5-1 and TRBJ1-2, is KAGVTQTPRYLIKTRGQQVTLSCSPISGHRSVSWYQQTPGQGLQFLFEYFSETQRNKGNFPGRFSGRQFSNSRSEMNVSTLELGDSALYLCASSFSQGLSVYTFGSGTRLTVV.